The clone carrying this T cell receptor beta chain appeared many times. Its cognate antigen is unknown. This entry is derived from a study of T cell repertoires in cytomegalovirus infection. Whole-study context: Signatures in public TCR beta sequences pointed to both CMV infection and matching HLA type.

Study observations and caveats: HLA-C-restricted CMV clonotypes gave the most frequent clonotype in two of eight donors.

Each CDR3 protein gets one entry after TCRdb re-called the reads with MiXCR. Of some 240,000 distinct CDR3 sequences detected, 17% appear once; the ten largest clones hold roughly half. The CDR3 loop spans 14 amino acids. Between the trimmed V and J ends, which lost 5 bases and 6 bases, there was a span of 16 bases. Germline-derived CDR1 and CDR2 are MNHEY and SMNVEV (reference sequence). The receptor's source is a human donor in good health (CMV status not recorded). Some clones in this sample may be carry-over from other donors' samples. This rearrangement joins TRBV27 to TRBJ1-2; D not certain. Material for sequencing was CD8+ T cells from PBMCs. The CDR3 sequence: CASSPLSGIHGYTF. The CDR3 region has the DNA TGTGCCAGCAGTCCCCTTTCGGGGATTCATGGCTACACCTTC.